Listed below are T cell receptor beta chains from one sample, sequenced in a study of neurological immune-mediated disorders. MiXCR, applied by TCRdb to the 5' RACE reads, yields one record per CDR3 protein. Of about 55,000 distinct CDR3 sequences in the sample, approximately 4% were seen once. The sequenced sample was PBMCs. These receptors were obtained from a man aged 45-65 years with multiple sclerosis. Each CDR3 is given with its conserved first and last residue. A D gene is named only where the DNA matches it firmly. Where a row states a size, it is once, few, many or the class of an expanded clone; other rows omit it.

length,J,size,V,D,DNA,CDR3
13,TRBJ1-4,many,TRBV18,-,TGTGCCAGCGCGCCCGGACATATGGAAAAACTGTTTTTT,CASAPGHMEKLFF
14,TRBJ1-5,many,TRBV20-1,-,TGCAGTCTCCTCCCCACGGATAGCAATCAGCCCCAGAATTTT,CSLLPTDSNQPQNF
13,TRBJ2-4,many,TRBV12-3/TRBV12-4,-,TGTGCCAGCAGTTCGAGCCGACACGACATTCAGTACTTC,CASSSSRHDIQYF
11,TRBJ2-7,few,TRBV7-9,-,TGTGCCAGCACCGGAGCTTACGAGCAGTACTTC,CASTGAYEQYF
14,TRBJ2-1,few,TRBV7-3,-,TGTGCCAGCAGTCCGGGACCCACCTACAATGAGCAGTTCTTC,CASSPGPTYNEQFF
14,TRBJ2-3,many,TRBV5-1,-,TGCGCCATCCACAGCAGGGCCCGCACAGATACGCAGTATTTT,CAIHSRARTDTQYF
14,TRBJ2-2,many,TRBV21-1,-,TGTGCCCGGGGGGCTGACGAACTCACCGGGGAGCTGTTTTTT,CARGADELTGELFF
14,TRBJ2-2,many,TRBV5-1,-,TGCGCCAGCAGTTGGGTTTCGAACACCGGGGAGCTGTTTTTT,CASSWVSNTGELFF
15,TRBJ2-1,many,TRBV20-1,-,TGCAGTGCTGTACCTGGAGGAAGCGGTGTTCATGAGCAGTTCTTC,CSAVPGGSGVHEQFF
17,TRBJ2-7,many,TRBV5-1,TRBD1,TGCGCCAGCAGCCCAACCCGGGACAGGGTTATACCCTACGAGCAGTACTTC,CASSPTRDRVIPYEQYF
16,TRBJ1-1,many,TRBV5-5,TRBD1,TGTGCCAGCAGCACTCCGGGACAGAGTATGAACACTGAAGCTTTCTTT,CASSTPGQSMNTEAFF
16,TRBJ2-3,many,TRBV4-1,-,TGCGCCAGCAGCCAAGGGGTTACGGGAAGGGCAGATACGCAGTATTTT,CASSQGVTGRADTQYF
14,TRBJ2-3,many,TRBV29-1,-,TGCAGCGTTGATCAACTAGCAGAGGGAGATACGCAGTATTTT,CSVDQLAEGDTQYF
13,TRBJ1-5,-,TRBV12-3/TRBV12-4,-,TGTGCCACCACCGGGAGCACCAATCAGCCCCAGAATTTT,CATTGSTNQPQNF
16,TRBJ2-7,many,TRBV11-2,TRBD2,TGTGCCAGCAGCCTCCTAGCGGGAGGCAGCTCCTACGAGCAGTACTTC,CASSLLAGGSSYEQYF
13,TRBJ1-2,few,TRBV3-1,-,TGTGCCAGCAGCCAAAATACGGGATATGGCTACACCTTC,CASSQNTGYGYTF
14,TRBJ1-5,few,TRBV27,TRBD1,TGTGCCAGCAGCCGACAGGGGAGCAATCAGCCCCAGCATTTT,CASSRQGSNQPQHF
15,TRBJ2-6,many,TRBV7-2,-,TGTGCCAGCAGCTTAAGGAGCTCTGGGGCCAACGTCCTGACTTTC,CASSLRSSGANVLTF
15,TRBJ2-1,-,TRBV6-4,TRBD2,TGTGCCAGCAGTCGACTAGCGGGGGGATACAATGAGCAGTTCTTC,CASSRLAGGYNEQFF
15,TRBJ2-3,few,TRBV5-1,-,TGCGCCAGCAGCTTGTCAGGGGTGAGCACAGATACGCAGTATTTT,CASSLSGVSTDTQYF
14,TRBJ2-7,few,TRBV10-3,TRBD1,TGTGCCATACGACCCCGGGACAGGGGGTACGAGCAGTACTTC,CAIRPRDRGYEQYF
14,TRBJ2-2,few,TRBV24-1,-,TGTGCCACCAGCCACGAAAGTCTCACCGGGGAGCTGTTTTTT,CATSHESLTGELFF
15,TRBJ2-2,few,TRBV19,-,TGTGCCAGTAGTAGGTTCGGGGCGGGGACCGGGGAGCTGTTTTTT,CASSRFGAGTGELFF
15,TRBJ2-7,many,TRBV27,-,TGTGCCAGCCGCTGGGGCCAGGAGAGCTCCTACGAGCAGTACTTC,CASRWGQESSYEQYF
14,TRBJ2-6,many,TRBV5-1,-,TGCGCCAGCAGCTGGATCACTGGGGCCAACGTCCTGACTTTC,CASSWITGANVLTF
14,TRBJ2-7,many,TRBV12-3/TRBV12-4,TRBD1,TGTGCCAGCAGTCTGACAGGGTTAATCTACGAGCAGTACTTC,CASSLTGLIYEQYF
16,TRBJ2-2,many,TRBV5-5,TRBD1,TGTGCCAGCAGCTCCAGGGACAGGGCAGGCACCGGGGAGCTGTTTTTT,CASSSRDRAGTGELFF
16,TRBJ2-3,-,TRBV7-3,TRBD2,TGTGCCAGCAGCCCCACTAGCGGGAGTACGGAAGATACGCAGTATTTT,CASSPTSGSTEDTQYF
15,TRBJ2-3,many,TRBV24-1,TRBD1,TGTGCCACCAGCACAGGGGGAGGAGGGACAGATACGCAGTATTTT,CATSTGGGGTDTQYF
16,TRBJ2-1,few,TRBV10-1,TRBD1,TGCGCCAGCAGCTTGTCCGAAGACAGGGGAAACAATGAGCAGTTCTTC,CASSLSEDRGNNEQFF
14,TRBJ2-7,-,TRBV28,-,TGTGCCAGCAGCAAACCGGACCCCCCCTACGAGCAGTACTTC,CASSKPDPPYEQYF
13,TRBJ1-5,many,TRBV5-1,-,TGCGCCAGCAGCTTGGCGGTAGATCAGCCCCAGCATTTT,CASSLAVDQPQHF